This T cell receptor beta chain was profiled in a study of CD8 T cells in Susac syndrome (dated by TCRdb to between 2018 and 2021). At the level of the whole study: Of the Susac syndrome patients who were sequenced, under 10 were in clinical remission while more than five had clinically active disease. Whether CD8+ T cell activation and differentiation in Susac syndrome was antigen driven was tested using repertoire sequencing. At the time of blood withdrawal, Susac syndrome patients were either therapy-naive, taking corticosteroids (with some also receiving IVIg), or on IVIg alone. What the research found in general, with its limitations: The number of individuals in the TCR sequencing and HLA analysis was acknowledged as relatively small. No clonal expansion was detected in the CD4+ T cell repertoire of Susac syndrome patients.

RNA was extracted using the RNeasy kit, and 0.5 to 1 microgram was reverse transcribed with random hexamers. The immunoSEQ multiplex PCR assay, covering 54 Vbeta and 13 Jbeta segments, was used to amplify TCR beta CDR3 regions. Bias from PCR amplification was corrected by using a synthetic template baseline for primer optimization and for computational correction. Regarding the original processing steps: Only productive sequences were kept, with reads annotated to V, D and J genes according to IMGT and analyzed in immunoSEQ Analyzer. Clonality was calculated as one minus the Shannon entropy normalized by log2 of the number of productive unique sequences. For each patient and control, public and private clones were evaluated within the 100 most prevalent clones. Susac-specific clones were defined as absent from healthy and MS cohorts, about 1,000 published viral clones and other ImmuneACCESS disease sequences. TCRdb trimmed public reads at Q25 via fastp, called clones via MiXCR and kept in-frame beta chains. Identical CDR3 protein sequences are pooled into one entry, listed with their most common genes and DNA. The V and J calls follow TCRdb's processing rather than the paper's. In all, the sample holds about 94,000 distinct CDR3 sequences, and roughly 94% of those were seen once. The top ten clonotypes cover more than 0.3% of the sample.

High-throughput TCR beta sequencing profiled peripheral blood CD8+ and CD4+ T cells from healthy donors, Susac syndrome patients and multiple sclerosis patients. The Susac syndrome patients fulfilled recently defined diagnostic criteria for definite or probable disease. CD8+ TEMRA cells were enriched by FACS, while bulk CD8+ and CD4+ T cells were purified by magnetic negative isolation. Blood was collected in EDTA tubes and processed within 24 hours, with PBMCs isolated through density gradient centrifugation. PBMCs destined for TCR sequencing were cryopreserved in liquid nitrogen and later thawed in a 37 °C water bath. A purity of at least 90% was achieved for sorted or isolated CD4+, CD8+ and CD8+ TEMRA cells. Trimming removed 6 bases from V and 4 bases from J, leaving 12 bases between the germline ends. The cysteine opens and the phenylalanine closes a CDR3 of 13 amino acids. Of all the DNA, just the CDR3 is kept, 39 bases in frame from base 1. In the germline V gene, CDR1 corresponds to ENHRY and CDR2 to SYGVKD.

As regards this clonotype: There is no known antigen for this receptor. No base quality values were provided; no much bigger clone lies one nucleotide off.

This receptor was identified in a human donor with Susac syndrome. This chain joins TRBV10-3 to TRBJ1-2; TRBD1 could be the D gene, as 6 bases match. What was sequenced was CD4+ T cells from PBMCs. DNA sequence: TGTGCCATCAGGGAAGGGGGATCCTATGGCTACACCTTC. This gives the protein CAIREGGSYGYTF.